One and the same sample provided the 12 T cell receptor beta chains below, sequenced in a study of shared clonotypes between healthy human individuals. The data were produced by immunoSEQ multiplex PCR, yet TCRdb's version contains in-frame clones alone and is incomplete. The table lists about 660,000 clones, around 72% of them singletons. Sequenced: memory CD4+ T cells sorted from blood. Subset: CD45RA-negative fraction. The receptors come from a woman in her twenties or thirties in good health.

DNA of the CDR3: TGCGCCAGCAGCTCCGGAGTGGGACCAGATACGCAGTATTTT. Encoded protein: CASSSGVGPDTQYF. The genes are TRBV5-1 and TRBJ2-3; D is perhaps TRBD1 or TRBD2 (5 bases each). V was shortened by 3 bases and J by 4 bases, with 12 bases between the two germline ends. In germline, CDR1 is SGHRS, CDR2 YFSETQ. The CDR3 consists of 14 residues.

The chain is built from TRBV28 and TRBJ1-2; D is unresolved. V shed 4 bases and J shed 8 bases, with 5 bases lying between them. Germline V lookup: CDR1 MDHEN, CDR2 SYDVKM. The CDR3 loop spans 10 amino acids. The CDR3 region is CASSSRGYTF. The CDR3 DNA sequence: TGTGCCAGCAGTTCTAGGGGCTACACCTTC.

Remarks on this clone: Other DNA sequences from this sample encode an identical CDR3 as well. The rearrangement links TRBV6-5 to TRBJ2-2; 12 nucleotides agree with TRBD2. The V gene's germline CDR1 is MNHEY and CDR2 SVGAGI. Unmatched junction bases numbered 3, after V lost 6 bases and J lost 4 bases. The CDR3 loop spans 15 amino acids. The CDR3 coding sequence is TGTGCCAGCAGACTAGCGGGAGGCGGCACCGGGGAGCTGTTTTTT. Amino acid sequence: CASRLAGGGTGELFF.

Worth noting for this clone: A junction boundary mismatches the germline segment, possibly from a read error. The rearrangement links TRBV2 to TRBJ2-7; unclear D gene. This CDR3 is 13 amino acids long. Germline V gives CDR1 SNHLY, CDR2 FYNNEI. The DNA for the CDR3 is TGTGCCAGCAGATTCGGAGCCGCCTACGAGCAGCACTTC. It specifies CASRFGAAYEQHF.

This clone appeared once. The CDR3 here is CASGLVLGTGAGDTEAFF. The CDR3 DNA reads as TGTGCTAGTGGTTTGGTACTGGGGACAGGGGCTGGCGACACTGAAGCTTTCTTT. This chain links TRBV12-5 with TRBJ1-1, with TRBD1 matching 10 bases. CDR3 length: 18 amino acids. The V and J ends lost 0 bases and 3 bases, in that order; junction bases with no gene match: 10. Germline V lookup: CDR1 LGHNT, CDR2 FRNRAP. The variable domain in full, with the rest retrieved from reference TRBV12-5 and TRBJ1-1, is DARVTQTPRHKVTEMGQEVTMRCQPILGHNTVFWYRQTMMQGLELLAYFRNRAPLDDSGMPKDRFSAEMPDATLATLKIQPSEPRDSAVYFCASGLVLGTGAGDTEAFFGQGTRLTVV.

This rearrangement joins TRBV6-6 to TRBJ2-6; D is possibly TRBD1 (6 bases). The CDR3 runs to 15 residues. The germline V and J ends were trimmed by 8 bases and 0 bases, with 11 bases remaining between them. Germline V CDR1 and CDR2: MNHNY, SVGAGI (reference sequence). CDR3 bases: TGTGCCAGCGGGACACAGGGCTCTGGGGCCAACGTCCTGACTTTC. Its translation is CASGTQGSGANVLTF.

The V call is TRBV27, the J call TRBJ2-1; maybe TRBD2 (5 bases). Germline loops: CDR1 MNHEY, CDR2 SMNVEV (reference sequence). The CDR3 covers 15 residues. V shed 2 bases and J shed 1 base, with 9 bases lying between them. Here the CDR3 DNA reads TGTGCCAGCAGTTTAGGGCGGGCATCCTACAATGAGCAGTTCTTC. Its protein product is CASSLGRASYNEQFF.

The chain recombines TRBV5-1 with TRBJ1-4; 9 bases match TRBD1. The CDR3 contains 16 residues. V shed 2 bases, J shed 5 bases, and the junction held 7 bases outside the gene matches. CDR1 is SGHRS, CDR2 YFSETQ, per germline. As DNA, the CDR3 is TGCGCCAGCAGCTTTAGCTCCGGGACAGGGAATGAAAAACTGTTTTTT. It is translated as CASSFSSGTGNEKLFF.

The chain joins TRBV14 to TRBJ1-1; no reliable D call. This CDR3 is built from 15 residues. V was shortened by 1 base and J by 3 bases, with 12 bases between the two germline ends. CDR1 and CDR2 from the germline V gene are SGHDN and FVKESK. The CDR3 loop is CASSQGELRDTEAFF. The CDR3 DNA reads as TGTGCCAGCAGCCAAGGAGAGCTGAGGGACACTGAAGCTTTCTTT.

V is TRBV25-1 and J is TRBJ1-6; 8 bases agree with TRBD1. Per the germline V gene, CDR1 is MGHDK and CDR2 is SYGVNS. After removal of 2 bases from V and 3 bases from J, the junction contained 3 bases not matched to a gene. The CDR3 extends over 16 amino acids. In DNA, the CDR3 is TGTGCCAGCAGTGAAGCAGGGGGCTTCTATAATTCACCCCTCCACTTT. Residues: CASSEAGGFYNSPLHF.

The V and J genes are TRBV28 and TRBJ1-1, with D hard to call. CDR1 MDHEN and CDR2 SYDVKM come from the germline V gene. The CDR3 extends over 13 amino acids. V lost 4 bases, J lost 0 bases, and 6 bases lay in between. The CDR3 DNA reads as TGTGCCAGCAGTTCTATTCTGAACACTGAAGCTTTCTTT. This gives the protein CASSSILNTEAFF.

This clone was detected a few times. This CDR3 is CASKGSAGTQQYF. CDR3 DNA sequence: TGTGCCAGTAAGGGCTCAGCGGGAACCCAGCAGTACTTC. The rearrangement uses TRBV19 and TRBJ2-7, with 7 positions matching TRBD2. Germline lookup yields CDR1 LNHDA and CDR2 SQIVND (reference sequence). CDR3 length: 13 residues. Trimming cost V 7 bases and J 8 bases; bases outside gene matches: 11.